What follows is one TCR beta chain and its context. Its cognate antigen is unknown. This sample is part of a study of CD8 T cells in ankylosing spondylitis. The study's findings and limits: Earlier reports found some motif variants in synovial fluid and blood in reactive arthritis. Blood from ankylosing spondylitis patients appeared to carry a characteristic roughly 8-variant TCR beta motif. The study looked at matched synovial fluid samples from ankylosing spondylitis patients. Disease-linked clones were reported to be significantly enriched there. Clones linked to disease, bearing a CD8+ phenotype, were relatively rare in peripheral blood.

Using quantitative 5'-RACE with molecular barcodes, the authors made TCR beta libraries. MiXCR, applied by TCRdb to the 5' RACE reads, yields one record per CDR3 protein. This table has around 480,000 distinct CDR3 sequences, roughly 18% appearing once. The TCR originated in a male donor with ankylosing spondylitis. Material for sequencing was blood, either unsorted or a sorted T cell fraction (not recorded which).

The DNA for the CDR3 is TGTGCCAGCAGCTTAGGTGGGGAAACTGAAGCTTTCTTT. This gives the protein CASSLGGETEAFF. The chain couples TRBV7-2 to TRBJ1-1; D remains unclear. This CDR3 has 13 amino acids. Germline loops: CDR1 SGHTA, CDR2 FQGNSA. Trimming left V 1 base short and J 5 bases short, with 8 bases between.